This is a list of T cell receptor beta chains from one sample in a study of metastatic and nonmetastatic thyroid tumors. TCRdb ran MiXCR on the PCR reads. In the table there are some 60,000 clones, 25% to 30% of which are singletons. The specimen sequenced was blood. The receptors stem from a female donor with papillary thyroid cancer or a benign thyroid nodule (not recorded which). Some clones in this sample may be carry-over from other donors' samples. Each CDR3 is given without its conserved first and last residue. Rows give clone size only sometimes, using once, few, many, or a class for an expanded clone.

size,V,J,CDR3
NA,TRBV11-2,TRBJ2-7,ASSLTPSFEVYEQY
many,TRBV5-6,TRBJ2-1,ASSSGNEQF
NA,TRBV6-4,TRBJ2-2,ASSVGTGGTGELF
few,TRBV10-2,TRBJ2-1,ASTPGTGTGYNEQF
NA,TRBV6-1,TRBJ2-7,ASSSRGGTSSSYEQY
once,TRBV11-3,TRBJ2-3,ASSPHTDTQY
NA,TRBV30,TRBJ2-2,AWSVRTGELF
NA,TRBV5-1,TRBJ1-6,ASSFGQANSPLH
NA,TRBV7-2,TRBJ2-7,ASSLGGINEQY
NA,TRBV7-3,TRBJ2-2,ASSPMGVDTGELF
few,TRBV28,TRBJ2-7,ASSFPGGTYEQY
NA,TRBV5-1,TRBJ2-2,ASSEQVGGGELF
NA,TRBV4-1,TRBJ2-1,ASSQDLGLLNTQF
NA,TRBV4-1,TRBJ2-7,ASSPRLGFGERY
many,TRBV29-1,TRBJ2-7,SVEDMQGGYEQY
few,TRBV24-1,TRBJ2-6,ATSDPGSGGANVLT
NA,TRBV30,TRBJ1-2,AWSVDHRGGGYT
many,TRBV20-1,TRBJ2-1,SARTGLANKEGIYSYNEQF
NA,TRBV5-1,TRBJ2-7,ASSMVANSIYEQY
NA,TRBV6-2/TRBV6-3,TRBJ2-3,ASSPSRGPLAGVTDTQY
few,TRBV19,TRBJ1-1,ASRTGLGDTEAF
medium-sized,TRBV6-2/TRBV6-3,TRBJ2-1,ASSYSYPAAGIYNEQF
few,TRBV6-1,TRBJ1-1,ASRHIGGDTEAF
NA,TRBV28,TRBJ2-7,ASSRAADYEQY
NA,TRBV7-2,TRBJ2-7,ASSPSGDYEQY
few,TRBV12-3/TRBV12-4,TRBJ2-1,ASRPRTSRAYNEQF
NA,TRBV20-1,TRBJ2-1,SAPPASSYNEQF
NA,TRBV6-1,TRBJ2-2,ASTGTGGNTGELF
NA,TRBV7-9,TRBJ2-1,ASSHTTRVEQF
NA,TRBV7-3,TRBJ2-1,ASSLRPGRTVGNEQF
NA,TRBV6-2/TRBV6-3,TRBJ2-5,ASSRGGTSQQETQY
NA,TRBV19,TRBJ1-5,ASVQTGGLSNQPQH
NA,TRBV3-1,TRBJ2-7,ASSQDPGNSYEQY
NA,TRBV7-2,TRBJ1-2,ASSLKQVGGYT
NA,TRBV5-1,TRBJ1-2,ASSLNPTGDGYT
NA,TRBV20-1,TRBJ1-3,SAQRTGGVNTIY
NA,TRBV12-3/TRBV12-4,TRBJ2-7,ASSPRLAGQY
NA,TRBV20-1,TRBJ2-6,SASWFSGANVLT
once,TRBV7-6,TRBJ2-7,ASSGQSFYEQY
few,TRBV19,TRBJ1-5,ASSFPGTVNRPQH
few,TRBV4-1,TRBJ2-3,ASSQILASTDTQY
NA,TRBV6-4,TRBJ2-3,ASSPQGATDTQY
once,TRBV20-1,TRBJ2-7,SAPGLGYEQY
once,TRBV5-1,TRBJ2-7,ASSIGTGGYEQY
few,TRBV6-1,TRBJ2-3,ASRRLAGGPPDTQY
many,TRBV7-2,TRBJ2-3,ASSLVPSPSTDTQY
many,TRBV4-1,TRBJ2-7,ASSQDRDFSSYEQY
NA,TRBV20-1,TRBJ2-2,SARSGGNTGELF
many,TRBV28,TRBJ1-1,ASIGNTEAF
few,TRBV11-3,TRBJ1-1,ASSRNTEAF
medium-sized,TRBV28,TRBJ1-1,ASSLLKSEAF
NA,TRBV20-1,TRBJ2-7,SAITSGSSYEQY
medium-sized,TRBV6-2/TRBV6-3,TRBJ1-1,ASTPDGMNTEAF
medium-sized,TRBV12-3/TRBV12-4,TRBJ1-1,ASSTLFRTEAF
many,TRBV27,TRBJ2-5,ASSSPTGGAETQY
NA,TRBV11-2,TRBJ1-1,ASSQTEAF
many,TRBV7-2,TRBJ2-1,ASSPGLAGNNEQF
NA,TRBV28,TRBJ1-3,ASSGYRVSGNTIY
NA,TRBV30,TRBJ1-1,ATGRTNTEAF